These 5 T cell receptor beta chains originate from one sample sequenced in a study of cytomegalovirus exposure and HLA in healthy donors. The PCR had 60 Vbeta and 13 Jbeta primers. The protocol was immunoSEQ multiplex PCR, while the TCRdb copy is restricted to in-frame clones and leaves out a portion. The data hold fewer than 150,000 clones, with about 79% observed a single time. The sample taken for sequencing was PBMCs. The receptor source for this set is a male donor in good health and CMV-seronegative.

The chain recombines TRBV21-1 with TRBJ2-1; the D call TRBD1 from the table was never checked on the DNA. TRBV21-1 is described as a pseudogene. The CDR3 runs to 15 residues. The CDR3 reads CASSNYRGPYDEQFF. The CDR3, as DNA: TGTGCCAGCAGCAATTATAGGGGTCCGTATGATGAGCAGTTCTTC.

In this sample, this clone turned up once. The gene calls are TRBV6-5 and TRBJ1-5, with TRBD1 identical over 9 bases. Germline loops: CDR1 MNHEY, CDR2 SVGAGI. The J segment lost 7 bases and the V segment lost 2 bases, leaving 6 bases of the junction unmatched. The CDR3 length is 15 residues. CDR3 sequence reads: CASSYQGTGHQPQHF. CDR3 in DNA: TGTGCCAGCAGTTACCAGGGGACAGGGCACCAGCCCCAGCATTTT.

The rearrangement uses TRBV6-5 and TRBJ1-1; a weak D match, TRBD1 (6 bases). There are 16 residues in the CDR3. Germline V gene sequence: CDR1 MNHEY, CDR2 SVGAGI. The V end lost 2 bases, the J end lost 0 bases, and 13 bases lay between the germline ends. The CDR3 region has the DNA TGTGCCAGCAGTTACCCAGGGACAACGATGAACACTGAAGCTTTCTTT. Protein sequence: CASSYPGTTMNTEAFF.

This clone has a single count. The chain links TRBV27 to TRBJ2-2; 8 nucleotides match TRBD1. Germline assignment: CDR1 MNHEY and CDR2 SMNVEV (reference sequence). V was clipped by 5 bases and J by 9 bases; unmatched bases: 5. The CDR3 runs to 13 residues. The CDR3 spells CASSPRQGRELFF. For the CDR3, the DNA is TGTGCCAGCAGTCCGAGACAGGGGCGGGAGCTGTTTTTT.

This chain connects TRBV9 to TRBJ2-7; D is possibly TRBD1 (6 bases). V was cut by 4 bases and J by 4 bases, with 18 bases left in between. Germline V gives CDR1 SGDLS, CDR2 YYNGEE. The CDR3 is 15 residues long. CDR3 region: CASSRSGGRAYEQYF. CDR3 sequence (DNA): TGTGCCAGCAGCCGGAGTGGGGGCAGGGCATACGAGCAGTACTTC.